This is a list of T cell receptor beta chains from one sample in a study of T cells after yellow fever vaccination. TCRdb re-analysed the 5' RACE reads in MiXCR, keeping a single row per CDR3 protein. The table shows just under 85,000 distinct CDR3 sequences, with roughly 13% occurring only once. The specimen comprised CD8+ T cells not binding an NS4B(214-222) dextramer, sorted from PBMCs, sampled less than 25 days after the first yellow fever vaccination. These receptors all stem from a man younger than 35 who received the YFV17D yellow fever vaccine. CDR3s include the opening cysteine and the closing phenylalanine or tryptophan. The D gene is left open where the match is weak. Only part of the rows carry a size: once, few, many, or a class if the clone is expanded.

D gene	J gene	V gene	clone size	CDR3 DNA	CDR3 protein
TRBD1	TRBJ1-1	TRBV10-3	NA	TGTGCCATCAGACTGGGACAGGGGGCCACTGAAGCTTTCTTT	CAIRLGQGATEAFF
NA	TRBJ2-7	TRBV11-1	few	TGTGCCAGCAGCCGGGGGCCAGGGGGGTCCTACGAGCAGTACTTC	CASSRGPGGSYEQYF
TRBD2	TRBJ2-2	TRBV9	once	TGTGCCAGCAGCGTACCGTTCGAGCGGGGTACCGGGGAGCTGTTTTTT	CASSVPFERGTGELFF
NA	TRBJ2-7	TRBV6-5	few	TGTGCCAGCAGTTACTCGCGCAGCTACGAGCAGTACTTC	CASSYSRSYEQYF
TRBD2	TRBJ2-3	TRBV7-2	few	TGTGCCAGCAGTAGCGGGGGGCCCGGTACGCAGTATTTT	CASSSGGPGTQYF
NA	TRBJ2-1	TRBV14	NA	TGTTCCAGCAGCCAAGATGAGGGCGCGCCACTATTATACAATGAGCAGTTCTTC	CSSSQDEGAPLLYNEQFF
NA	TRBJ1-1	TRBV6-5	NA	TGTGCCAGCAGTTACTCGATCAGGGCCGGGAACACTGAAGCTTTCTTT	CASSYSIRAGNTEAFF
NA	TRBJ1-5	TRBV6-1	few	TGTGCCAGCAGTACGGGACCCACTCAAACAGGCCAGCCCCAGCATTTT	CASSTGPTQTGQPQHF
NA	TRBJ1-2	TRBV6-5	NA	TGTGCCAGCAGTTCCGGGGGATCGACCTATGGCTACACCTTC	CASSSGGSTYGYTF
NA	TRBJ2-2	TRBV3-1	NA	TGTGCCAGCACCGGCCCTGGGACTTCGAACACCGGGGAGCTGTTTTTT	CASTGPGTSNTGELFF
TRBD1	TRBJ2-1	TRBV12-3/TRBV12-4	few	TGTGCCACCAGGGACAGGGAGGGCAATGAGCAGTTCTTC	CATRDREGNEQFF
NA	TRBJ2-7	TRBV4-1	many	TGCGCCAGCAGCCCGAGCCAGGGTAACGAGCAGTACTTC	CASSPSQGNEQYF
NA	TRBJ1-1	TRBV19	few	TGTGCCAGTAGCCCACAGGGAGAGAACACTGAAGCTTTCTTT	CASSPQGENTEAFF
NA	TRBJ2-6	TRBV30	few	TGTGCCTGGAGTGTGGGGACTGGGGCCAACGTCCTGACTTTC	CAWSVGTGANVLTF
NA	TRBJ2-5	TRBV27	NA	TGTGCCAGCAGTCTACCCGGGAGACAAGAGACCCAGTACTTC	CASSLPGRQETQYF
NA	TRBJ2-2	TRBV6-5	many	TGTGCCAGCAGTTACACCCGACTAGCGAACACCGGGGAGCTGTTTTTT	CASSYTRLANTGELFF
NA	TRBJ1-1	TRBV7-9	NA	TGTGCCAGCAGCTGGGGAAGGGGGGCCGGGAGGAACACTGAAGCTTTCTTT	CASSWGRGAGRNTEAFF
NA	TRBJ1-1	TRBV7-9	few	TGTGCCAGCAGCTTAGTCGGCAGTCGGGGAACGACTGAAGCTTTCTTT	CASSLVGSRGTTEAFF
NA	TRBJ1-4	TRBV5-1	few	TGCGCCAGCAGCGCCGGATACGACCATCGGGAAAAACTGTTTTTT	CASSAGYDHREKLFF
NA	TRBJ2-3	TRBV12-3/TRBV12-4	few	TGTGCCAGCAGTATAGGTAATGGGGGGCGCACAGATACGCAGTATTTT	CASSIGNGGRTDTQYF
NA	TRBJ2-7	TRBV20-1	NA	TGCAGTGCTAGAGGTGCGGGGACCTACGAGCAGTACTTC	CSARGAGTYEQYF
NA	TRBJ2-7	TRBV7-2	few	TGTGCCAGCAGATGGTCCAACGAGCAGTACTTC	CASRWSNEQYF
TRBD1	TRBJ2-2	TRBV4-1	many	TGCGCCAGCAGCCTCCGGACAGGGGACGGGGAGCTGTTTTTT	CASSLRTGDGELFF
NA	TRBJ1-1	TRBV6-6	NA	TGTGCCAGCAGTTATGGGAGCGAAGCTTTCTTT	CASSYGSEAFF
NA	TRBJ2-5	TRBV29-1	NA	TGCAGCGTTGATCGTTTGGGCCAGACTGGAGAGACCCAGTACTTC	CSVDRLGQTGETQYF
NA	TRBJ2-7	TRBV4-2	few	TGTGCCAGCAGCCAAGAATTGGAAGGCGAGCAGTACTTC	CASSQELEGEQYF
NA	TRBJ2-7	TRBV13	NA	TGTGCCAGCAGCACCGGAGGGGCCTACGAGCAGTACTTC	CASSTGGAYEQYF
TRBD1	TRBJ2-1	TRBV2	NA	TGTGCCAGCAGTGCGGGACAGGGATCTTTGAATGAGCAGTTCTTC	CASSAGQGSLNEQFF
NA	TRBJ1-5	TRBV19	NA	TGTGCCAGTAGTATGGGGAGTAAAAAGCCCCAGCATTTT	CASSMGSKKPQHF
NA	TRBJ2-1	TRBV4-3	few	TGCGCCAGCAGCCCCGTCGACACCCAATACAATGAGCAGTTCTTC	CASSPVDTQYNEQFF
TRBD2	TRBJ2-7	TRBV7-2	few	TGTGCCAGCAGCTCCCTCCCGGGGGGAGCCACCTCCTACGAGCAGTACTTC	CASSSLPGGATSYEQYF
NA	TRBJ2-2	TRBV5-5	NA	TGTGCCAGCAGCTTGGGCTATGGAAACACCGGGGAGCTGTTTTTT	CASSLGYGNTGELFF
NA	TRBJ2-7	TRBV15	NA	TGTGCCACCAGCTCCGGACGATCCTACGAGCAGTACTTC	CATSSGRSYEQYF
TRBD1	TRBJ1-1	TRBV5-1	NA	TGCGCCAGCAGCTTGGAATGGGACAGGGCGAACACTGAAGCTTTCTTT	CASSLEWDRANTEAFF
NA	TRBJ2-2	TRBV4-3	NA	TGCGCCAGCAGCCAAGCTGTACACTTGGGGACCGGGGAGCTGTTTTTT	CASSQAVHLGTGELFF
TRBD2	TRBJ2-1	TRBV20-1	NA	TGCAGTGCTAGGGCGGTGGGGACTACCGGTAATGAGCAGTTCTTC	CSARAVGTTGNEQFF